The next 4 T cell receptor beta chains were all read from a single sample in a study of blood T cell repertoires in COVID-19. TCRdb keeps only in-frame clones here, not all; method: immunoSEQ multiplex PCR. The data contain a few hundred thousand clones, around 85% of them singletons. Sequencing input: peripheral blood. The origin of the receptors is a woman aged 70 to 79 with acute or convalescent COVID-19.

The table lists this clone with a few counts. This rearrangement joins TRBV5-1 to TRBJ1-5; D is perhaps TRBD1 (6 bases). The CDR3 contains 15 residues. Germline assignment: CDR1 SGHRS and CDR2 YFSETQ. V shed 4 bases and J shed 6 bases, with 17 bases lying between them. The DNA for the CDR3 is TGCGCCAGCAGCACAGACGGGACATCGGGTCAGCCCCAGCATTTT. Translating gives CASSTDGTSGQPQHF.

This sequence joins TRBV11-1 and TRBJ2-7, with TRBD1 identical over 7 bases. The V gene end was trimmed by 8 bases and the J gene end by 3 bases; junction bases not matched to a gene: 7. The germline V gene has CDR1 SGHAT and CDR2 FQDESV (reference sequence). The CDR3 covers 13 residues. The CDR3 region is CASGFNRGYEQYF. The CDR3 DNA reads TGTGCCAGCGGGTTTAACAGGGGCTACGAGCAGTACTTC.

The chain carries TRBV7-2 and TRBJ2-2; 8 bases are shared with TRBD2. V shed 5 bases, J shed 5 bases, and the junction held 10 bases outside the gene matches. Germline loops: CDR1 SGHTA, CDR2 FQGNSA. This CDR3 has 16 amino acids. CDR3 nucleotide sequence: TGTGCCAGCAGCCCACCAGGGACTAGTCGTACCGGGGAGCTGTTTTTT. This sequence encodes CASSPPGTSRTGELFF. The variable domain in full, with the rest retrieved from reference TRBV7-2 and TRBJ2-2, is GAGVSQSPSNKVTEKGKDVELRCDPISGHTALYWYRQSLGQGLEFLIYFQGNSAPDKSGLPSDRFSAERTGGSVSTLTIQRTQQEDSAVYLCASSPPGTSRTGELFFGEGSRLTVL.

J is TRBJ2-3 and V is TRBV9; 14 bases fit TRBD2. Germline V gene data show CDR1 as SGDLS and CDR2 as YYNGEE. CDR3 length equals 15 residues. V gave up 3 bases and J gave up 6 bases; unmatched junction bases: 3. The CDR3 region has the DNA TGTGCCAGCAGCGGGACTAGCGGGGGGAGGGATACGCAGTATTTT. As protein: CASSGTSGGRDTQYF. The variable domain in full, with the rest retrieved from reference TRBV9 and TRBJ2-3, is DSGVTQTPKHLITATGQRVTLRCSPRSGDLSVYWYQQSLDQGLQFLIQYYNGEERAKGNILERFSAQQFPDLHSELNLSSLELGDSALYFCASSGTSGGRDTQYFGPGTRLTVL.